Each of the 26 T cell receptor beta chains below was sequenced from the same sample in a study of T cell changes during pregnancy in multiple sclerosis. Clones were read by immunoSEQ multiplex PCR, and TCRdb kept only the in-frame ones, dropping some. Here the sample spans about 32,000 clones, roughly 89% being singletons. The specimen was CD8+ T cells from peripheral blood mononuclear cells, collected in the second trimester of pregnancy. Source of these receptors: a female donor in good health, enrolled as a control in a pregnancy study.

The V and J genes are TRBV2 and TRBJ2-7; a possible D gene is TRBD2 (6 bases). Trimming removed 6 bases from V and 6 bases from J, with 9 bases in between. The CDR3 has 11 amino acids. Germline CDR1 reads SNHLY; CDR2 reads FYNNEI. Written as DNA, the CDR3 is TGTGCCAGCAGGGGGACTCCCGAGCAGTACTTC. It encodes CASRGTPEQYF.

The chain couples TRBV9 to TRBJ1-1; maybe TRBD1 (6 bases). V dropped 4 bases and J dropped 1 base, with 11 bases sitting between them. The CDR3 has 14 amino acids. In germline, CDR1 is SGDLS, CDR2 YYNGEE. DNA of the CDR3: TGTGCCAGCAGCACGATGGGACAGAACACTGAAGCTTTCTTT. This translates into CASSTMGQNTEAFF.

This clone came up once. This chain joins TRBV7-9 and TRBJ2-5, with 11 bases identical to TRBD1. The CDR3 sequence is 15 residues long. Germline values: CDR1 SEHNR, CDR2 FQNEAQ (reference sequence). V lost 4 bases, J lost 4 bases, and 5 bases stayed unmatched. CDR3 region: CASSSAGTGGETQYF. The CDR3 DNA reads TGTGCCAGCAGCTCGGCCGGGACAGGGGGAGAGACCCAGTACTTC.

V and J are TRBV7-9 and TRBJ1-4; 9 bases are a match to TRBD1. Germline lookup yields CDR1 SEHNR and CDR2 FQNEAQ (reference sequence). The CDR3 has 17 residues. Losses at the gene ends were 5 bases for V and 3 bases for J; bases not matched to a gene: 10. The DNA for the CDR3 is TGTGCCAGCAGCCCCGAACAGGGGGCTCTTGCTAATGAAAAACTGTTTTTT. It translates to CASSPEQGALANEKLFF.

This chain connects TRBV4-1 to TRBJ1-5; D unresolved. This CDR3 is built from 14 residues. V was pared by 1 base and J by 7 bases, with 11 bases between. Looked up from germline, CDR1 is MGHRA and CDR2 is YSYEKL. The CDR3 protein is CASSQGQVAQPQHF. CDR3 nucleotide sequence: TGCGCCAGCAGCCAAGGGCAGGTCGCACAGCCCCAGCATTTT.

The genes are TRBV7-9 and TRBJ1-4; tentative D call: TRBD1 (6 bases). Germline CDR1 is SEHNR and CDR2 is FQNEAQ (reference sequence). The CDR3 sequence is 14 residues long. Trimming removed 5 bases from V and 6 bases from J, with 13 bases in between. The CDR3 loop is CASSRSGADEKLFF. CDR3 DNA sequence: TGTGCCAGCAGCCGCTCAGGGGCGGATGAAAAACTGTTTTTT.

The gene calls are TRBV27 and TRBJ2-1; tentative D call: TRBD1 (6 bases). The CDR3 extends over 16 amino acids. Trimming pared 6 bases from V and 0 bases from J, leaving 15 bases between. In germline, CDR1 is MNHEY, CDR2 SMNVEV (reference sequence). The CDR3 protein is CASRDTGPSSYNEQFF. For the CDR3, the DNA is TGTGCCAGCAGAGATACAGGGCCAAGCTCCTACAATGAGCAGTTCTTC.

In the case of this clone: One end of the junction is discordant with germline, which a read error may explain. The same CDR3 can be traced to other DNA sequences in this sample. V and J are TRBV6-1 and TRBJ1-2, with 9 nucleotides matching TRBD1. In germline, CDR1 is MNHNS, CDR2 SASEGT. The CDR3 covers 15 residues. The CDR3 sequence is CASSEGAGQGYGYTF. The CDR3 nucleotides are TGTGCCAGCAGTGAAGGGGCGGGACAGGGCTATGGTTACACCTTC.

The chain combines TRBV6-4 with TRBJ1-1; no clear D. Germline-derived CDR1 and CDR2 are MRHNA and SNTAGT. Trimming removed 4 bases from V and 2 bases from J, with 8 bases in between. The CDR3 runs 13 residues. The CDR3, as DNA: TGTGCCAGCAGTGTGGGAGCAAACACTGAAGCTTTCTTT. Translating it yields CASSVGANTEAFF.

The V and J genes are TRBV19 and TRBJ1-2, with 7 bases matching TRBD1. V dropped 6 bases and J dropped 1; count of bases not matched to a gene: 11. Germline-derived CDR1 and CDR2 are LNHDA and SQIVND (reference sequence). The CDR3 length is 16 residues. The CDR3 spells CASRPRGQTYNYGYTF. The CDR3 DNA is TGTGCCAGTAGGCCAAGGGGACAGACTTATAACTATGGCTACACCTTC.

This clone was seen only once. The chain employs TRBV21-1 and TRBJ1-5; the tabulated D call, TRBD1, remains unverified against the DNA. TRBV21-1 is labeled a pseudogene. This CDR3 has 15 residues. The CDR3, as DNA: TGTGCCAGCAGCGCTCGACAGGGCGGCAATCAGCCCCAGCATTTT. Protein: CASSARQGGNQPQHF.

The J gene is TRBJ2-2, the V gene TRBV2; 8 nucleotides line up with TRBD1. CDR1 and CDR2 (germline): SNHLY, FYNNEI. After removal of 4 bases from V and 6 bases from J, the junction contained 4 bases not matched to a gene. The CDR3 runs to 14 residues. CDR3 protein: CASSGGQGSGELFF. CDR3 sequence (DNA): TGTGCCAGCAGTGGAGGACAGGGCTCCGGGGAGCTGTTTTTT. The variable domain in full, completed from reference TRBV2 and TRBJ2-2, reads EPEVTQTPSHQVTQMGQEVILRCVPISNHLYFYWYRQILGQKVEFLVSFYNNEISEKSEIFDDQFSVERPDGSNFTLKIRSTKLEDSAMYFCASSGGQGSGELFFGEGSRLTVL.

The genes are TRBV4-3 and TRBJ2-1; D not resolved. Germline assignment: CDR1 LGHNA and CDR2 YSLEER. Deletions cut 3 bases from V and 0 bases from J, with 18 bases between. The CDR3 consists of 18 residues. CDR3 amino acids: CASSHVLGSTSSYNEQFF. The CDR3 coding sequence is TGCGCCAGCAGCCACGTCCTGGGCTCGACGAGCTCCTACAATGAGCAGTTCTTC.

This rearrangement joins TRBV7-6 to TRBJ1-1; unclear D gene. Per the germline V gene, CDR1 is SGHVS and CDR2 is FNYEAQ. V lost 3 bases and J 3 bases, leaving 8 bases between the germline ends. The CDR3 is 13 amino acids. The CDR3 bases are TGTGCCAGCAGCTTCCAGAGGGACACTGAAGCTTTCTTT. As protein: CASSFQRDTEAFF.

This chain links TRBV7-2 with TRBJ2-2; TRBD1 might be the D (6 bases). Looked up from germline, CDR1 is SGHTA and CDR2 is FQGNSA. V was cut by 4 bases and J by 6 bases, with 18 bases left in between. The CDR3 covers 16 residues. The CDR3 nucleotides read TGTGCCAGCAGCTCAACGTTAGGGGGTAACGCCGGGGAGCTGTTTTTT. Its protein is CASSSTLGGNAGELFF.

The rearrangement links TRBV27 to TRBJ1-6; the match to TRBD1 covers 7 bases. V gave up 6 bases and J gave up 8 bases; unmatched junction bases: 10. CDR3 length: 15 amino acids. Germline-derived CDR1 and CDR2 are MNHEY and SMNVEV (reference sequence). CDR3 DNA sequence: TGTGCCAGCAGAAAAAGTGAGGGGGCTGATTCACCCCTCCACTTT. Its translation is CASRKSEGADSPLHF.

The chain uses TRBV30 and TRBJ1-2; TRBD1 aligns across 9 bases. This CDR3 region has 13 residues. V dropped 4 bases and J dropped 3; count of bases not matched to a gene: 3. Germline lookup yields CDR1 GTSNPN and CDR2 SVGIG (reference sequence). DNA for the CDR3: TGTGCCTGGAAGGACAGGGGCGACTATGGCTACACCTTC. It translates to CAWKDRGDYGYTF. The variable domain in full, with the rest retrieved from reference TRBV30 and TRBJ1-2, is SQTIHQWPATLVQPVGSPLSLECTVEGTSNPNLYWYRQAAGRGLQLLFYSVGIGQISSEVPQNLSASRPQDRQFILSSKKLLLSDSGFYLCAWKDRGDYGYTFGSGTRLTVV.

In its sample, this clone was seen a few times. The chain is built from TRBV6-4 and TRBJ1-2; 8 bases are a match to TRBD1. CDR3 length: 13 amino acids. CDR1 MRHNA and CDR2 SNTAGT come from the germline V gene. Germline trimming cut 0 bases from V and 6 bases from J; bases unmatched to any gene: 0. The CDR3: CASSDSTGDGYTF. The CDR3, as DNA: TGTGCCAGCAGTGACTCGACAGGGGATGGCTACACCTTC.

This chain uses TRBV27 with TRBJ1-1; TRBD1 might be the D (5 bases). Germline V gene lookup returns CDR1 MNHEY and CDR2 SMNVEV (reference sequence). Trimming pared 2 bases from V and 3 bases from J, leaving 10 bases between. The CDR3 covers 14 residues. The CDR3 loop reads CASSLMGGDTEAFF. As DNA, the CDR3 is TGTGCCAGCAGTTTAATGGGAGGGGACACTGAAGCTTTCTTT.

The J gene is TRBJ2-7, the V gene TRBV7-6; a weak D match, TRBD1 (6 bases). CDR1 is SGHVS, CDR2 FNYEAQ, per germline. Trimming shortened V by 0 bases and J by 0 bases, and 12 bases separated the two germline ends. The CDR3 is 16 residues long. In nucleotides, the CDR3 is TGTGCCAGCAGCTTAGCGGTGGGGACATTCTCCTACGAGCAGTACTTC. Protein sequence: CASSLAVGTFSYEQYF.

As DNA, the CDR3 is TGCGCCAGCAGCCGCCACTACCGAGATAGCAATCAGCCCCAGCATTTT. Amino acid sequence: CASSRHYRDSNQPQHF. The rearrangement joins TRBV4-3 to TRBJ1-5; D is unclear. There are 16 residues in the CDR3. Germline V lookup: CDR1 LGHNA, CDR2 YSLEER. The ends were cut back, 4 bases at V and 0 bases at J, with 13 bases in the middle.

The CDR3 DNA is TGTGCCAGTTGGACAGGGAGACTGGACTATGGCTACACCTTC. Its translation: CASWTGRLDYGYTF. This chain connects TRBV19 to TRBJ1-2; TRBD1 matches at 8 bases. The CDR3 totals 14 residues. The V segment lost 8 bases and the J segment 3 bases; nucleotides outside the gene matches: 8. In germline, CDR1 is LNHDA, CDR2 SQIVND (reference sequence).

The chain employs TRBV7-2 and TRBJ1-1, with a tentative D call TRBD1 (5 bases). The CDR3 contains 12 residues. Germline-derived CDR1 and CDR2 are SGHTA and FQGNSA. The V gene lost 5 bases and the J gene lost 4 bases, with 8 bases spanning the gap. The CDR3 region is CASSPGITEAFF. In DNA, the CDR3 is TGTGCCAGCAGCCCAGGGATCACTGAAGCTTTCTTT.

V usage is TRBV11-3 and J usage is TRBJ2-5; D possibly corresponds to TRBD2 (6 bases). This CDR3 has 15 amino acids. Trimming removed 5 bases at V and 4 bases at J, with 17 bases between. Germline CDR1 is SGHNT and CDR2 is YENEEA. This CDR3 reads CASSPVGSLGETQYF. The CDR3 DNA sequence: TGTGCCAGCAGCCCGGTCGGGAGTCTGGGAGAGACCCAGTACTTC.

The chain combines TRBV29-1 with TRBJ2-1; 10 nucleotides align to TRBD2. Germline CDR1 reads SQVTM; CDR2 reads ANQGSEA. V lost 7 bases and J lost 4; bases outside the gene matches: 10. This CDR3 spans 15 amino acids. This CDR3 reads CSAPGSGGGYNEQFF. CDR3 DNA: TGCAGCGCTCCCGGGAGCGGGGGGGGTTACAATGAGCAGTTCTTC.

The chain links TRBV7-6 to TRBJ1-2; D remains ambiguous. This CDR3 region has 14 residues. Trimming removed 6 bases from V and 0 bases from J, with 11 bases in between. The germline gives CDR1 SGHVS, CDR2 FNYEAQ. Written as DNA, the CDR3 is TGTGCCAGCAGTCGAGGGTCCTCTAACTATGGCTACACCTTC. Translation: CASSRGSSNYGYTF.